The entry below describes one T cell receptor (beta chain). Its target is unknown. Germline assignment: CDR1 LNHNV and CDR2 YYDKDF (reference sequence). The CDR3 consists of 22 residues. V shed 0 bases and J shed 0 bases, with 29 bases lying between them. Clones were read by immunoSEQ multiplex PCR, and TCRdb kept only the in-frame ones, dropping some. The sample has approximately 88,000 clones, less than 90% seen once. The sample originates from a study of cytomegalovirus exposure and HLA in healthy donors. Regarding the study as a whole: Testing in vitro showed a few CMV-associated chains specific for CMV antigens.

The chain carries TRBV15 and TRBJ1-1; D ambiguous. The sequencing sample was made of PBMCs. The clonotype originates from a young woman in good health and CMV-seropositive. Written as DNA, the CDR3 is TGTGCCACCAGCAGAGATGGCAGCACGGGAGGTGTAACCCGTCCAATGAACACTGAAGCTTTCTTT. This codes for CATSRDGSTGGVTRPMNTEAFF.